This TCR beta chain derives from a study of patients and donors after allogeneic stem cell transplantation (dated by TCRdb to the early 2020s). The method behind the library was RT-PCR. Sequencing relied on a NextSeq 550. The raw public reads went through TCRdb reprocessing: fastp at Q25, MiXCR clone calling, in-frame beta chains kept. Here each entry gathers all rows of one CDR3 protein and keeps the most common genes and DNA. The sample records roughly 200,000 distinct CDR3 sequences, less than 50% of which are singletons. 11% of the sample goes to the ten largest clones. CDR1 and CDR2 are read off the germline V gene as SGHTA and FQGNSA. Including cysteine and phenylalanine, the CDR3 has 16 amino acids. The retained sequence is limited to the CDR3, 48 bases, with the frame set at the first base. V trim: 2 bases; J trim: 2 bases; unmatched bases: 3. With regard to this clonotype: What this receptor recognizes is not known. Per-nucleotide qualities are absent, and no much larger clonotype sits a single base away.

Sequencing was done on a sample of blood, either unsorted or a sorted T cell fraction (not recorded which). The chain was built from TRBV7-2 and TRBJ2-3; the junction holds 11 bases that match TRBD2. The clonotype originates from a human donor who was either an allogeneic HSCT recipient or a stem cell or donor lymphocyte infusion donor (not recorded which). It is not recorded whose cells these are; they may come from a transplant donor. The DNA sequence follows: TGTGCCAGCAGCTTATCTAGCGGGGGGTTCACAGATACGCAGTATTTT. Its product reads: CASSLSSGGFTDTQYF.